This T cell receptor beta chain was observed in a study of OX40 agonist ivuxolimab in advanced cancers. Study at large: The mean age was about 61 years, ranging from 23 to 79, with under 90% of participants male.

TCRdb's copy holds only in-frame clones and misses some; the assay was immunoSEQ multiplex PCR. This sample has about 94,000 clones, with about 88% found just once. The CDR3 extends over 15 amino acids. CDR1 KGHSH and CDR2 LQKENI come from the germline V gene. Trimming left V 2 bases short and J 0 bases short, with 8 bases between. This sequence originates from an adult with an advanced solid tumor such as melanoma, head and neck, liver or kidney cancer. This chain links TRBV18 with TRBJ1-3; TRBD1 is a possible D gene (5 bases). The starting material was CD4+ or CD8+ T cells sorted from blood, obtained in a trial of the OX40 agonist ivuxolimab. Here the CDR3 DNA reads TGTGCCAGCTCACCAGGGAGGGGCTCTGGAAACACCATATATTTT. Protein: CASSPGRGSGNTIYF.